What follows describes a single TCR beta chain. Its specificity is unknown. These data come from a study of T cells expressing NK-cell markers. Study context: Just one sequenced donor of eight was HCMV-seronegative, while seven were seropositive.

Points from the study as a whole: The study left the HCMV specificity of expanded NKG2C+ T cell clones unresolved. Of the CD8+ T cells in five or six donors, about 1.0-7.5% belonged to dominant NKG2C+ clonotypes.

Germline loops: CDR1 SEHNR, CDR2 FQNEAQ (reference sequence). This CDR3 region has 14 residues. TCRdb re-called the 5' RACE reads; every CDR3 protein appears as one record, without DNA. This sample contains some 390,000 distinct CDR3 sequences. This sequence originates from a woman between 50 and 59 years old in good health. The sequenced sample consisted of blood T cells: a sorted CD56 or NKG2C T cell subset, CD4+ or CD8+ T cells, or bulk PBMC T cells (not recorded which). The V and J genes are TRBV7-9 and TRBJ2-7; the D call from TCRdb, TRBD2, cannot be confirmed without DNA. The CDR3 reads CASSGLTPSYEQYF.